Below, 10 T cell receptor beta chains from the same sample are listed, as sequenced in a study of blood T cell repertoires in COVID-19. The table came from immunoSEQ multiplex PCR; TCRdb's copy has only in-frame clones and leaves some out. The sample records just over 300,000 clones, 87% being singletons. The sample comprised peripheral blood. These receptors came from a man aged 18 to 30 with active or convalescent COVID-19.

This clone showed up just a few times. This chain links TRBV2 with TRBJ1-6, with 8 bases identical to TRBD1. The ends lost 4 bases at V and 10 bases at J; junction bases unmatched: 12. This CDR3 is 16 amino acids long. In germline, CDR1 is SNHLY, CDR2 FYNNEI. The CDR3 spells CASSARGAGGSSPLHF. CDR3 sequence (DNA): TGTGCCAGCAGTGCCCGAGGGGCAGGGGGCTCGTCACCCCTCCACTTT.

The rearrangement joins TRBV6-1 to TRBJ1-5, with 10 bases identical to TRBD1. Germline CDR1 is MNHNS and CDR2 is SASEGT. The CDR3 is 16 amino acids. V shed 4 bases and J 6 bases; nucleotides not matched to a gene: 9. The CDR3 here is CASSGPRDRGLQPQHF. In DNA form, the CDR3 reads TGTGCCAGCAGTGGGCCACGAGACAGGGGGCTTCAGCCCCAGCATTTT.

In nucleotides, the CDR3 is TGTGCCAGCAGTCCTCCCCGGGGGGCGGTTGACTATGGCTACACCTTC. It yields the protein CASSPPRGAVDYGYTF. The genes are TRBV7-2 and TRBJ1-2; D possibly corresponds to TRBD1 (6 bases). Per germline, CDR1 SGHTA and CDR2 FQGNSA. The V gene lost 6 bases and the J gene lost 3 bases, with 20 bases spanning the gap. CDR3 length equals 16 residues.

This clone was seen just once. The J gene is TRBJ1-1, the V gene TRBV27; no firm D call. Trimming pared 7 bases from V and 0 bases from J, leaving 15 bases between. This CDR3 comprises 15 residues. Germline lookup yields CDR1 MNHEY and CDR2 SMNVEV (reference sequence). The CDR3 DNA reads TGTGCCAGCAAAGTTACTTTAGGAGTGAACACTGAAGCTTTCTTT. Translating it yields CASKVTLGVNTEAFF.

This sequence joins TRBV4-1 and TRBJ1-3; 10 nucleotides align to TRBD1. The CDR3 runs to 17 residues. After removal of 3 bases from V and 0 bases from J, the junction contained 5 bases not matched to a gene. Germline-derived CDR1 and CDR2 are MGHRA and YSYEKL. CDR3 sequence reads: CASSQWTGGVSGNTIYF. The CDR3 DNA reads TGCGCCAGCAGCCAGTGGACAGGGGGGGTCTCTGGAAACACCATATATTTT.

The chain combines TRBV7-9 with TRBJ1-1, with D perhaps TRBD1 (6 bases). The CDR3 is made up of 14 amino acids. CDR1 is SEHNR and CDR2 is FQNEAQ in the germline V gene (reference sequence). The V and J ends lost 6 bases and 1 base respectively, with 12 bases between them. CDR3 in DNA: TGTGCCAGCAGATCTACAGGGACGAACACTGAAGCTTTCTTT. The encoded protein is CASRSTGTNTEAFF.

This chain joins TRBV7-8 and TRBJ1-1; D might be TRBD1 (5 bases). The CDR3 spans 16 residues. The germline gives CDR1 SGHVS, CDR2 FQNEAQ. Between the trimmed V and J ends, which lost 2 bases and 0 bases, there was a span of 13 bases. Here the CDR3 DNA reads TGTGCCAGCAGCTTAAAGGGTGGGACTATGAACACTGAAGCTTTCTTT. It translates to CASSLKGGTMNTEAFF. Combining the CDR3 with reference TRBV7-8 and TRBJ1-1 gives the whole variable domain GAGVSQSPRYKVAKRGQDVALRCDPISGHVSLFWYQQALGQGPEFLTYFQNEAQLDKSGLPSDRFFAERPEGSVSTLKIQRTQQEDSAVYLCASSLKGGTMNTEAFFGQGTRLTVV.

V is TRBV27 and J is TRBJ2-5; a possible D gene is TRBD1 (6 bases). CDR1 and CDR2 (germline): MNHEY, SMNVEV (reference sequence). V was cut by 5 bases and J by 4 bases, with 17 bases left in between. The CDR3 is made up of 15 amino acids. CDR3 sequence reads: CASSPVTGWPETQYF. The CDR3 DNA reads as TGTGCCAGCAGTCCCGTAACAGGGTGGCCAGAGACCCAGTACTTC.

The chain employs TRBV7-9 and TRBJ2-3; D is uncertain. Between the trimmed V and J ends, which lost 0 bases and 4 bases, there was a span of 5 bases. Germline CDR1 reads SEHNR; CDR2 reads FQNEAQ (reference sequence). This CDR3 is built from 13 residues. In DNA, the CDR3 is TGTGCCAGCAGCTTAGCAGCCTCAGATACGCAGTATTTT. This translates into CASSLAASDTQYF.

The chain uses TRBV5-8 and TRBJ2-1, with 8 bases identical to TRBD1. This CDR3 region has 20 residues. Germline V CDR1 and CDR2: SGHTS, YDEGEE. Trimming at V came to 0 bases and at J to 4 bases, leaving 18 bases not matched to a gene. The CDR3 DNA is TGTGCCAGCAGCTTGGACGGAGGACAGGGAGCGGCAGGAGTATACAATGAGCAGTTCTTC. It translates to CASSLDGGQGAAGVYNEQFF.